This TCR beta chain was recorded in a study of T cells expressing NK-cell markers. Study as a whole: Sorted CD3+CD56-NKG2C+, CD3+CD56+NKG2C+ and CD3+CD56+NKG2C- T cells supplied the TCR beta repertoires. General study findings and limits: Leadership of the CD3+CD56-NKG2C+ fraction also belonged to these clonotypes in several donors.

Remarks on this clonotype: What it binds is unknown.

This CDR3 is built from 12 residues. In germline, CDR1 is WSHSY, CDR2 SAAADI. Template switching by 5'RACE with UMIs generated the TCR beta cDNA. TCRdb reprocessed the 5' RACE reads and reports one entry per CDR3 protein, with no DNA. The table for this sample gives fewer than 400,000 distinct CDR3 sequences. Sequencing was done on a sample of blood T cells: a sorted CD56 or NKG2C T cell subset, CD4+ or CD8+ T cells, or bulk PBMC T cells (not recorded which). This TCR came from a man aged 18-75 years in good health. The V gene is TRBV10-2, the J gene TRBJ2-7; TCRdb's D call of TRBD1 is untestable without DNA. The chain's CDR3 is CASRAPGEEQYF.